A single sample gave rise to the 25 T cell receptor beta chains below, sequenced in a study of T cells in localized non-small cell lung cancer. Assay: immunoSEQ multiplex PCR; the TCRdb copy retains only in-frame clones and omits some. The table lists under 35,000 clones, 80% to 95% of them singletons. This sample comprised peripheral blood mononuclear cells, obtained before any cancer treatment. The receptors stem from a female donor aged 60 or older with stage II lung adenocarcinoma.

The chain joins TRBV19 to TRBJ1-1; D unresolved. CDR3 length: 14 residues. Trimming shortened V by 5 bases and J by 2 bases, and 12 bases separated the two germline ends. The V gene's germline CDR1 is LNHDA and CDR2 SQIVND (reference sequence). This CDR3 reads CASSVPGGNTEAFF. DNA for the CDR3: TGTGCCAGTAGTGTCCCGGGAGGAAACACTGAAGCTTTCTTT. Supplemented by reference TRBV19 and TRBJ1-1, the full variable domain reads DGGITQSPKYLFRKEGQNVTLSCEQNLNHDAMYWYRQDPGQGLRLIYYSQIVNDFQKGDIAEGYSVSREKKESFPLTVTSAQKNPTAFYLCASSVPGGNTEAFFGQGTRLTVV.

This clone has a handful of counts. The chain joins TRBV19 to TRBJ1-2; D gene unclear. Trimming left V 3 bases short and J 4 bases short, with 12 bases between. The CDR3 extends over 14 amino acids. Per germline, CDR1 LNHDA and CDR2 SQIVND (reference sequence). CDR3 coding DNA: TGTGCCAGTAGTATTGATGGTGAGAGCTATGGCTACACCTTC. As protein: CASSIDGESYGYTF.

This clone was seen just once. CDR3 DNA: TGCGCCAGCAGGGAAGAGGGCAACACTGAAGCTTTCTTT. It translates to CASREEGNTEAFF. V and J are TRBV5-1 and TRBJ1-1; D remains unclear. Germline CDR1 and CDR2: SGHRS and YFSETQ. Deletions cut 5 bases from V and 2 bases from J, with 10 bases between. This CDR3 comprises 13 residues.

The gene calls are TRBV7-2 and TRBJ2-1, with D tentatively TRBD1 (6 bases). The CDR3 spans 15 residues. The V end lost 6 bases, the J end lost 5 bases, and 17 bases lay between the germline ends. Per the germline V gene, CDR1 is SGHTA and CDR2 is FQGNSA. The CDR3 DNA reads as TGTGCCAGCAGTCGGGGACGAGGACAGAACAATGAGCAGTTCTTC. Translated: CASSRGRGQNNEQFF.

The chain is built from TRBV7-2 and TRBJ1-4; D is unclear. The CDR3 sequence is 14 residues long. Germline V lookup: CDR1 SGHTA, CDR2 FQGNSA. With 3 bases removed from V and 4 bases from J, the gap between germline ends came to 9 bases. In DNA form, the CDR3 reads TGTGCCAGCAGCTTCGATACCTTTAATGAAAAACTGTTTTTT. As protein: CASSFDTFNEKLFF. Based on the CDR3 plus reference TRBV7-2 and TRBJ1-4, the full variable domain is GAGVSQSPSNKVTEKGKDVELRCDPISGHTALYWYRQSLGQGLEFLIYFQGNSAPDKSGLPSDRFSAERTGGSVSTLTIQRTQQEDSAVYLCASSFDTFNEKLFFGSGTQLSVL.

The chain has TRBV10-3 and TRBJ1-2, with D unresolved. V lost 5 bases to trimming and J lost 6 bases, with 19 bases between them. The CDR3 covers 15 residues. Germline V gene sequence: CDR1 ENHRY, CDR2 SYGVKD. This CDR3 is CAISIVTSIGDGYTF. The CDR3 DNA reads TGTGCCATCAGTATAGTAACTTCGATTGGCGATGGCTACACCTTC.

The chain is built from TRBV6-5 and TRBJ2-1; D is undetermined. Germline values: CDR1 MNHEY, CDR2 SVGAGI. Trimming pared 7 bases from V and 5 bases from J, leaving 12 bases between. This CDR3 is 13 amino acids long. CDR3 in DNA: TGTGCCAGCAACAACGTTCCTGACAATGAGCAGTTCTTC. Its protein is CASNNVPDNEQFF.

The rearrangement links TRBV2 to TRBJ2-1; D may match TRBD1 or TRBD2 (5 bases each). CDR1 is SNHLY, CDR2 FYNNEI, per germline. The CDR3 consists of 12 residues. V lost 6 bases and J 10 bases, leaving 13 bases between the germline ends. For the CDR3, the DNA is TGTGCCAGCAGCTTGGGGGATCGCGAGCAGTTCTTC. It yields the protein CASSLGDREQFF. The full variable domain, its missing parts supplied by reference TRBV2 and TRBJ2-1, is EPEVTQTPSHQVTQMGQEVILRCVPISNHLYFYWYRQILGQKVEFLVSFYNNEISEKSEIFDDQFSVERPDGSNFTLKIRSTKLEDSAMYFCASSLGDREQFFGPGTRLTVL.

The rearrangement uses TRBV7-2 and TRBJ2-3; 11 bases align to TRBD2. The V segment lost 4 bases and the J segment 7 bases; nucleotides outside the gene matches: 10. CDR1 is SGHTA and CDR2 is FQGNSA in the germline V gene. The CDR3 has 16 amino acids. CDR3: CASSSPTSGARHTQYF. CDR3 coding DNA: TGTGCCAGCAGCTCCCCGACTAGCGGGGCCAGGCATACGCAGTATTTT.

J is TRBJ2-7 and V is TRBV28; 8 nucleotides align to TRBD2. The J segment lost 0 bases and the V segment lost 7 bases, leaving 5 bases of the junction unmatched. CDR3 size: 14 residues. Per germline, CDR1 MDHEN and CDR2 SYDVKM. The CDR3 bases are TGTGCCAGCACCATAGCGGGAAGCTCCTACGAGCAGTACTTC. Residues: CASTIAGSSYEQYF. Variable domain in full (rest from reference TRBV28 and TRBJ2-7): DVKVTQSSRYLVKRTGEKVFLECVQDMDHENMFWYRQDPGLGLRLIYFSYDVKMKEKGDIPEGYSVSREKKERFSLILESASTNQTSMYLCASTIAGSSYEQYFGPGTRLTVT.

The chain couples TRBV27 to TRBJ1-1; TRBD1 matches 7 bases. Germline V lookup: CDR1 MNHEY, CDR2 SMNVEV (reference sequence). With 10 bases clipped from V and 1 base from J, the junction kept 9 bases outside the gene matches. This CDR3 is built from 14 residues. In DNA form, the CDR3 reads TGTGCCACTTCGACAGGGTCCAAGAACACTGAAGCTTTCTTT. Translated, it gives CATSTGSKNTEAFF.

The rearrangement joins TRBV27 to TRBJ1-1; the D gene is possibly TRBD1 (5 bases). Trimming shortened V by 3 bases and J by 0 bases, and 8 bases separated the two germline ends. The CDR3 totals 14 residues. Germline CDR1 and CDR2: MNHEY and SMNVEV (reference sequence). CDR3 loop: CASSFGALNTEAFF. The CDR3, as DNA: TGTGCCAGCAGTTTTGGGGCTCTGAACACTGAAGCTTTCTTT.

V gene TRBV29-1 combines with J gene TRBJ2-7, with D possibly TRBD1 on 5 matching bases. The CDR3 has 13 amino acids. Germline CDR1 SQVTM, CDR2 ANQGSEA. Trimming took off 1 base at V and 2 bases at J, with 9 bases between the two ends. In DNA form, the CDR3 reads TGCAGCGTTGAAGGGGCAGGGACCTACGAGCAGTACTTC. This sequence encodes CSVEGAGTYEQYF.

This clone was detected once. The chain employs TRBV11-2 and TRBJ1-4, with D perhaps TRBD1 (6 bases). The CDR3 covers 15 residues. The V and J ends lost 1 base and 6 bases respectively, with 12 bases between them. CDR1 is SGHAT and CDR2 is FQNNGV in the germline V gene. This CDR3 is CASSLAGGGYEKLFF. CDR3 bases: TGTGCCAGCAGCTTAGCGGGAGGGGGGTATGAAAAACTGTTTTTT.

The V gene is TRBV2, the J gene TRBJ2-5; no firm D call. Germline CDR1 reads SNHLY; CDR2 reads FYNNEI. The ends were cut back, 6 bases at V and 1 base at J, with 3 bases in the middle. The CDR3 consists of 11 residues. CDR3 nucleotide sequence: TGTGCCAGCAGGGCCCAAGAGACCCAGTACTTC. This codes for CASRAQETQYF. Complete variable domain (other parts from reference TRBV2 and TRBJ2-5): EPEVTQTPSHQVTQMGQEVILRCVPISNHLYFYWYRQILGQKVEFLVSFYNNEISEKSEIFDDQFSVERPDGSNFTLKIRSTKLEDSAMYFCASRAQETQYFGPGTRLLVL.

V is TRBV2 and J is TRBJ2-1; either TRBD1 or TRBD2 may supply D (7 bases each). The CDR3 is made up of 12 amino acids. Germline V gives CDR1 SNHLY, CDR2 FYNNEI. Trimming stripped 6 bases from V and 8 bases from J, with 11 bases between. The CDR3 loop is CASSQGGDEQFF. The CDR3 nucleotides read TGTGCCAGCAGCCAGGGGGGGGATGAGCAGTTCTTC.

As to this clone: The germline gene is not matched at one end of the junction; a read error may be the cause. CDR3 protein: CASRLDLNTEAFF. CDR3 DNA: TGTGCCAGCAGATTAGATTTAAACACTGAAGCTTTCTTT. This rearrangement joins TRBV7-2 to TRBJ1-1; D uncertain. Germline assignment: CDR1 SGHTA and CDR2 FQGNSA. This CDR3 is built from 13 residues.

The rearrangement joins TRBV7-9 to TRBJ2-2; 7 bases align to TRBD1. With 6 bases clipped from V and 3 bases from J, the junction kept 7 bases outside the gene matches. The CDR3 loop spans 15 amino acids. Germline V gene data show CDR1 as SEHNR and CDR2 as FQNEAQ (reference sequence). The CDR3: CASSPRQGYTGELFF. The CDR3 region has the DNA TGTGCCAGCAGTCCTCGACAGGGATACACCGGGGAGCTGTTTTTT.

V is TRBV11-2 and J is TRBJ2-1, with 9 bases that match TRBD1. The CDR3 contains 17 residues. The germline V gene has CDR1 SGHAT and CDR2 FQNNGV. Trimming took 5 bases from V and 2 from J; bases not matched to a gene: 10. In DNA, the CDR3 is TGTGCCAGCAGCCGGACCGGGACAGGGAGTCCCTACAATGAGCAGTTCTTC. Its protein is CASSRTGTGSPYNEQFF.

V and J are TRBV19 and TRBJ2-5, with D unresolved. Trimming stripped 0 bases from V and 3 bases from J, with 5 bases between. The CDR3 covers 13 residues. The germline V gene has CDR1 LNHDA and CDR2 SQIVND (reference sequence). The CDR3 coding sequence is TGTGCCAGTAGTATAGATGTGGAAGAGACCCAGTACTTC. Translated, it gives CASSIDVEETQYF.

This clone came up a few times. V and J are TRBV7-2 and TRBJ2-2; no definite D call. Between the trimmed V and J ends, which lost 5 bases and 5 bases, there was a span of 6 bases. Germline lookup yields CDR1 SGHTA and CDR2 FQGNSA. CDR3 length equals 12 residues. The CDR3 DNA is TGTGCCAGCAGCCCAAGTACCGGGGAGCTGTTTTTT. Translating gives CASSPSTGELFF.

The V call is TRBV16, the J call TRBJ1-5; 7 nucleotides match TRBD1. Germline V lookup: CDR1 KGHSY, CDR2 FQNENV. The CDR3 is 18 residues long. V shed 3 bases and J 2 bases; nucleotides not matched to a gene: 13. CDR3 protein: CASSHATGQQSGNQPQHF. The CDR3 DNA reads TGTGCCAGCAGCCACGCGACAGGGCAACAATCCGGCAATCAGCCCCAGCATTTT.

J is TRBJ1-2 and V is TRBV28; D possibly corresponds to TRBD1 (6 bases). The germline CDR1 and CDR2 sequences are MDHEN and SYDVKM. CDR3 size: 14 residues. V was cut by 6 bases and J by 0 bases, with 11 bases left in between. The CDR3 sequence is CASRDSPANYGYTF. As DNA, the CDR3 is TGTGCCAGCAGGGACAGTCCCGCTAACTATGGCTACACCTTC.

This rearrangement joins TRBV28 to TRBJ2-5; 7 bases agree with TRBD1. The germline V gene encodes CDR1 MDHEN and CDR2 SYDVKM. This CDR3 region has 13 residues. The V segment lost 6 bases and the J segment 2 bases; nucleotides outside the gene matches: 3. Written as DNA, the CDR3 is TGTGCCAGCAGGGGACAGATTCAAGAGACCCAGTACTTC. It specifies CASRGQIQETQYF.

The V gene is TRBV28, the J gene TRBJ1-2; D not resolved. The CDR3 extends over 16 amino acids. Trimming removed 4 bases at V and 5 bases at J, with 20 bases between. Germline V gene sequence: CDR1 MDHEN, CDR2 SYDVKM. CDR3 sequence (DNA): TGTGCCAGCAGTTCCCTCCCCTCCGGGGTGAGGTATGGCTACACCTTC. This gives the protein CASSSLPSGVRYGYTF.